This T cell receptor (beta chain) was retrieved from a study of shared clonotypes between healthy human individuals. Study-wide context: The donors, two women and a few men, were aged 18 to 49. Per donor, three plates held CD4 naive cells, three held CD4 memory, two held CD8 naive and one held CD8 memory.

Study results and limitations: Naive subsets tended to show greater estimated richness than memory subsets.

Naivety among CD8 cells was defined by CD45RO negativity and positive CCR7 selection, thereby excluding terminally differentiated effector memory CD45RA+ cells. Donors, without exception, were Caucasian adults residing in Nashville, Tennessee. TCRdb's copy holds only in-frame clones and misses some; the assay was immunoSEQ multiplex PCR. The table shows about 680,000 clones, with about 92% occurring only once. The germline CDR1 and CDR2 sequences are LNHDA and SQIVND (reference sequence). V was clipped by 1 base and J by 8 bases; unmatched bases: 13. The CDR3 is made up of 18 amino acids. As to this clone: Its antigen remains unidentified.

This sequence joins TRBV19 and TRBJ2-1, with 11 nucleotides matching TRBD2. The clonotype comes from a man aged 30 to 45 in good health. The sequencing input was naive CD8+ T cells sorted from blood. The CDR3 sequence: CASSIVSATSGTFHEQFF. CDR3 bases: TGTGCCAGTAGTATAGTCTCCGCGACTAGCGGGACCTTCCATGAGCAGTTCTTC.